Listed below are T cell receptor beta chains from one sample, sequenced in a study of blood T cell repertoires in COVID-19. The assay was immunoSEQ multiplex PCR, and TCRdb's table has in-frame clones only and misses some. The sample has about 130,000 clones; around 78% are singletons. Material: peripheral blood. These receptors originate from a human donor in a cohort sampled during active COVID-19. Both conserved end residues are part of each CDR3. Fields, in order: V gene, clone size, CDR3 length, J gene, D gene, CDR3 protein, CDR3 DNA. A D gene is named only where the DNA matches it firmly. Part of the rows lack a size; the others show once, few, many or a class for expanded clones.

V: TRBV30; size: NA; length: 16; J: TRBJ1-5; D: TRBD1; CDR3: CAWSGDRSGTNQPQHF; DNA: TGTGCCTGGAGCGGGGACAGGTCGGGCACAAATCAGCCCCAGCATTTT
V: TRBV4-2; size: NA; length: 15; J: TRBJ2-1; D: TRBD2; CDR3: CASSQTPGGKDEQFF; DNA: TGTGCCAGCAGCCAAACCCCGGGGGGTAAGGATGAGCAGTTCTTC
V: TRBV5-1; size: NA; length: 15; J: TRBJ2-1; D: NA; CDR3: CASSLIGSSYNEQFF; DNA: TGCGCCAGCAGCTTGATAGGGAGCTCCTACAATGAGCAGTTCTTC
V: TRBV3-1/TRBV3-2; size: NA; length: 15; J: TRBJ2-7; D: NA; CDR3: CASSRGLQISYEQYF; DNA: TGTGCCAGCAGCCGAGGACTGCAAATCTCCTACGAGCAGTACTTC
V: TRBV30; size: NA; length: 11; J: TRBJ2-7; D: NA; CDR3: CAWSRGYEQYF; DNA: TGTGCCTGGAGCAGGGGTTACGAGCAGTACTTC
V: TRBV7-9; size: NA; length: 15; J: TRBJ2-7; D: NA; CDR3: CASSLEGRFSNEQYF; DNA: TGTGCCAGCAGCTTAGAGGGGCGCTTCTCCAACGAGCAGTACTTC
V: TRBV30; size: once; length: 13; J: TRBJ2-7; D: TRBD1; CDR3: CAWSGTGGHEQYF; DNA: TGTGCCTGGAGTGGGACAGGGGGCCACGAGCAGTACTTC
V: TRBV5-1; size: NA; length: 15; J: TRBJ2-2; D: NA; CDR3: CASSLDRGGTGELFF; DNA: TGCGCCAGCAGCTTGGACAGGGGGGGCACCGGGGAGCTGTTTTTT
V: TRBV6-5; size: NA; length: 15; J: TRBJ1-2; D: TRBD1; CDR3: CASSYRQGRHYGYTF; DNA: TGTGCCAGCAGTTACAGACAGGGGCGCCACTATGGCTACACCTTC
V: TRBV7-9; size: NA; length: 14; J: TRBJ2-7; D: TRBD1; CDR3: CASRKDRPPYEQYF; DNA: TGTGCCAGCAGAAAGGACAGGCCCCCCTACGAGCAGTACTTC
V: TRBV7-9; size: NA; length: 14; J: TRBJ2-3; D: TRBD1; CDR3: CASSLTGESDTQYF; DNA: TGTGCCAGCAGCTTGACAGGGGAATCAGATACGCAGTATTTT
V: TRBV10-3; size: NA; length: 14; J: TRBJ2-3; D: NA; CDR3: CAISESTVGGLQYF; DNA: TGTGCCATCAGTGAGTCGACCGTAGGGGGTTTGCAGTATTTT
V: TRBV28; size: NA; length: 13; J: TRBJ2-7; D: TRBD1; CDR3: CASSRGLSYEQYF; DNA: TGTGCCAGCAGCAGGGGGCTATCCTACGAGCAGTACTTC
V: TRBV2; size: NA; length: 13; J: TRBJ1-6; D: TRBD1; CDR3: CASNRGDNSPLHF; DNA: TGTGCCAGCAACAGGGGAGATAATTCACCCCTCCACTTT
V: TRBV27; size: NA; length: 14; J: TRBJ2-7; D: TRBD2; CDR3: CASSIKLAGTPEYF; DNA: TGTGCCAGCAGCATCAAACTAGCGGGGACTCCCGAGTACTTC
V: TRBV5-1; size: NA; length: 18; J: TRBJ2-6; D: TRBD1; CDR3: CASSSAGTGTSGANVLTF; DNA: TGCGCCAGCAGCTCAGCCGGGACAGGGACATCAGGGGCCAACGTCCTGACTTTC
V: TRBV4-1; size: NA; length: 16; J: TRBJ2-2; D: TRBD1; CDR3: CASSQEDRVNTGELFF; DNA: TGCGCCAGCAGCCAAGAGGACAGGGTGAACACCGGGGAGCTGTTTTTT
V: TRBV4-1; size: NA; length: 15; J: TRBJ2-5; D: TRBD2; CDR3: CASSQVGLPQETQYF; DNA: TGCGCCAGCAGCCAAGTGGGACTACCTCAAGAGACCCAGTACTTC
V: TRBV29-1; size: NA; length: 15; J: TRBJ2-7; D: TRBD2; CDR3: CSAKLAGGPLYEQYF; DNA: TGCAGCGCTAAACTAGCGGGGGGGCCTTTGTACGAGCAGTACTTC
V: TRBV6-5; size: NA; length: 15; J: TRBJ1-2; D: NA; CDR3: CASSSTGGTNYGYTF; DNA: TGTGCCAGCAGCTCTACGGGGGGTACTAACTATGGCTACACCTTC
V: TRBV23-1; size: NA; length: 15; J: TRBJ2-7; D: NA; CDR3: CASSQYLRRTYEQYF; DNA: TGCGCCAGCAGTCAATACCTCCGCAGAACCTACGAGCAGTACTTC
V: TRBV5-5; size: once; length: 16; J: TRBJ2-5; D: TRBD2; CDR3: CASSLASGGAGETQYF; DNA: TGTGCCAGCAGCTTGGCTAGCGGGGGGGCCGGAGAGACCCAGTACTTC
V: TRBV28; size: NA; length: 16; J: TRBJ2-3; D: NA; CDR3: CASSFRTVSSTDTQYF; DNA: TGTGCCAGCAGTTTCCGGACTGTTTCTAGCACAGATACGCAGTATTTT
V: TRBV11-2; size: NA; length: 14; J: TRBJ1-2; D: TRBD1; CDR3: CASSKGQGLHGYTF; DNA: TGTGCCAGCAGCAAAGGACAGGGGCTACATGGCTACACCTTC
V: TRBV27; size: NA; length: 15; J: TRBJ1-5; D: NA; CDR3: CASSNRQGANQPQHF; DNA: TGTGCCAGCAGTAATCGGCAGGGCGCGAATCAGCCCCAGCATTTT
V: TRBV11-2; size: NA; length: 15; J: TRBJ2-7; D: NA; CDR3: CASSFGLSSSYEQYF; DNA: TGTGCCAGCAGCTTCGGACTTTCAAGCTCCTACGAGCAGTACTTC
V: TRBV6-2/TRBV6-3; size: NA; length: 14; J: TRBJ2-7; D: NA; CDR3: CASSRQGGRYEQYF; DNA: TGTGCCAGCAGTCGCCAGGGGGGCCGCTACGAGCAGTACTTC
V: TRBV23-1; size: NA; length: 10; J: TRBJ2-7; D: TRBD1; CDR3: CASDRDEQYF; DNA: TGCGCCAGCGACAGGGACGAGCAGTACTTC
V: TRBV7-2; size: NA; length: 11; J: TRBJ2-3; D: NA; CDR3: CASSFVDTQYF; DNA: TGTGCCAGCAGCTTCGTAGATACGCAGTATTTT
V: TRBV5-4; size: few; length: 16; J: TRBJ2-3; D: NA; CDR3: CASSLGLARSTDTQYF; DNA: TGTGCCAGCAGCTTGGGGCTAGCGAGAAGCACAGATACGCAGTATTTT
V: TRBV5-6; size: NA; length: 17; J: TRBJ1-4; D: NA; CDR3: CASSPPRGRAGNEKLFF; DNA: TGTGCCAGCAGCCCCCCTAGGGGTAGGGCTGGTAATGAAAAACTGTTTTTT
V: TRBV29-1; size: NA; length: 19; J: TRBJ1-2; D: NA; CDR3: CSVELVGTLLPRTNYGYTF; DNA: TGCAGCGTTGAGTTAGTAGGGACACTTCTTCCCAGAACTAACTATGGCTACACCTTC
V: TRBV19; size: NA; length: 16; J: TRBJ2-2; D: TRBD1; CDR3: CASLSRRQGRTGELFF; DNA: TGTGCCAGTCTAAGTCGGAGACAGGGTAGAACCGGGGAGCTGTTTTTT
V: TRBV24-1; size: NA; length: 11; J: TRBJ2-1; D: NA; CDR3: CATSRSYEQFF; DNA: TGTGCCACCAGTAGGAGCTATGAGCAGTTCTTC
V: TRBV2; size: NA; length: 14; J: TRBJ1-1; D: TRBD1; CDR3: CASSPDRVDTEAFF; DNA: TGTGCCAGCAGTCCAGACAGGGTGGACACTGAAGCTTTCTTT
V: TRBV5-1; size: NA; length: 14; J: TRBJ1-4; D: TRBD1; CDR3: CASSRDSFNEKLFF; DNA: TGCGCCAGCAGCCGGGACAGCTTTAATGAAAAACTGTTTTTT
V: TRBV28; size: NA; length: 13; J: TRBJ2-7; D: NA; CDR3: CASSPHPGYEQYF; DNA: TGTGCCAGCAGTCCCCACCCCGGCTACGAGCAGTACTTC
V: TRBV20-1; size: few; length: 11; J: TRBJ2-5; D: NA; CDR3: CSARVVETQYF; DNA: TGCAGTGCTAGAGTAGTAGAGACCCAGTACTTC
V: TRBV6-5; size: few; length: 13; J: TRBJ1-5; D: NA; CDR3: CASAQDGDQPQHF; DNA: TGTGCCAGCGCCCAGGACGGGGATCAGCCCCAGCATTTT
V: TRBV18; size: NA; length: 13; J: TRBJ2-5; D: NA; CDR3: CASSLGQQETQYF; DNA: TGTGCCAGCTCACTGGGGCAGCAAGAGACCCAGTACTTC
V: TRBV5-1; size: NA; length: 15; J: TRBJ1-3; D: NA; CDR3: CASSSGTLSGNTIYF; DNA: TGCGCCAGCAGCTCGGGGACACTCTCTGGAAACACCATATATTTT
V: TRBV30; size: NA; length: 13; J: TRBJ1-2; D: NA; CDR3: CAWSLTPNYGYTF; DNA: TGTGCCTGGAGTTTAACACCAAACTATGGCTACACCTTC
V: TRBV5-8; size: NA; length: 15; J: TRBJ2-5; D: TRBD1; CDR3: CASSPTDRVVETQYF; DNA: TGTGCCAGCAGCCCCACGGACAGGGTGGTAGAGACCCAGTACTTC
V: TRBV5-8; size: NA; length: 13; J: TRBJ2-7; D: NA; CDR3: CASSLGPTYEQYF; DNA: TGTGCCAGCAGCTTGGGACCGACATACGAGCAGTACTTC
V: TRBV27; size: many; length: 14; J: TRBJ2-3; D: TRBD2; CDR3: CASSLSWGGDTQYF; DNA: TGTGCCAGCAGTTTATCGTGGGGGGGAGATACGCAGTATTTT
V: TRBV30; size: NA; length: 13; J: TRBJ2-7; D: NA; CDR3: CAWSVMKGYEQYF; DNA: TGTGCCTGGAGTGTAATGAAGGGGTACGAGCAGTACTTC